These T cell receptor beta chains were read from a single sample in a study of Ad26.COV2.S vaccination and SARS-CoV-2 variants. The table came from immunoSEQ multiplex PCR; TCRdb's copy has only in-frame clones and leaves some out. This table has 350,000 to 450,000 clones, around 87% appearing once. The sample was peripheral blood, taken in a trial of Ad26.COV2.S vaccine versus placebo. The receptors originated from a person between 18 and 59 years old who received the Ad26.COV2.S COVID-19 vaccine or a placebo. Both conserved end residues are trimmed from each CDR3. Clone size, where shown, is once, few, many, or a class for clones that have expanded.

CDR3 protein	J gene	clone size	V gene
ATKSVGRTAEAF	TRBJ1-1	.	TRBV15
ASSYGKGHNQPQH	TRBJ1-5	.	TRBV6-5
ASSKRSRGPRADTQY	TRBJ2-3	.	TRBV21-1
SVAGTYGGNEQF	TRBJ2-1	once	TRBV29-1
ASSQDLLGGGYT	TRBJ1-2	.	TRBV4-2
ASSIVPGQGNSPLH	TRBJ1-6	.	TRBV19
ASSQDSRLAGGSTDTQY	TRBJ2-3	.	TRBV4-3
ASSSEGNEQY	TRBJ2-7	.	TRBV5-6
ASSAGRGSDKGTSEETQY	TRBJ2-5	.	TRBV9
AWSHGTGRYEQY	TRBJ2-7	.	TRBV30
ASSQDNVPVPYEQY	TRBJ2-7	.	TRBV4-1
ASSPYGGPTGELF	TRBJ2-2	.	TRBV7-3
ATSEVTSGYNEQF	TRBJ2-1	.	TRBV24-1
ASSLSGGALDTQY	TRBJ2-3	.	TRBV7-3
ASSRNGGANTIY	TRBJ1-3	.	TRBV7-8
ASSRTQQGAAF	TRBJ1-1	.	TRBV3-1/TRBV3-2
ASSPSYSNQPQH	TRBJ1-5	.	TRBV27
ASSPDGVGT	TRBJ1-2	.	TRBV7-6
ASRPRGFDTQY	TRBJ2-3	.	TRBV12-3/TRBV12-4
ASSLGGTGYTEAF	TRBJ1-1	.	TRBV5-6
ASSRPSDSNQPQH	TRBJ1-5	.	TRBV19
ASSQGAGMRYEQY	TRBJ2-7	.	TRBV4-3
AWSRVPSYNEQF	TRBJ2-1	.	TRBV30
ASSVWTGISYGYT	TRBJ1-2	.	TRBV9
ASSFRDRVAGELF	TRBJ2-2	.	TRBV6-2/TRBV6-3
ASSPKQGSSSKVQPQH	TRBJ1-5	once	TRBV6-2/TRBV6-3
ASSPGDRDYGYT	TRBJ1-2	once	TRBV5-1
AIRQAPTYEQY	TRBJ2-7	.	TRBV6-5
ASSYTGETARAGELF	TRBJ2-2	few	TRBV7-2